The 11 T cell receptor beta chains given below trace back to one sample, sequenced in a study of T-cell memory formation after mild COVID-19. TCRdb ran MiXCR on the 5' RACE reads and lists one entry per CDR3 protein. Altogether around 340,000 distinct CDR3 sequences are present, around a fifth being singletons, with the ten largest covering around an eighth. Source material: PBMCs or a T cell subset sorted from them (not recorded which). Receptors were obtained from an adult woman who had mild COVID-19 (a few samples of this study predate the infection). Cell type and time point are not known.

This clonotype was detected only a few times. The chain has TRBV20-1 and TRBJ2-1; the match to TRBD2 covers 12 bases. The V segment lost 7 bases and the J segment 8 bases; nucleotides outside the gene matches: 6. Germline V lookup: CDR1 DFQATT, CDR2 SNEGSKA (reference sequence). The CDR3 spans 13 residues. The CDR3 sequence: CSELAGGMDEQFF. The DNA of the CDR3 is TGCAGTGAACTAGCGGGGGGTATGGATGAGCAGTTCTTC.

This rearrangement joins TRBV7-2 to TRBJ2-5; no clear D gene. The germline V gene encodes CDR1 SGHTA and CDR2 FQGNSA. Trimming cost V 1 base and J 1 base, with 7 bases left between them. This CDR3 spans 14 amino acids. CDR3 sequence: CASSLGRSQETQYF. CDR3 nucleotide sequence: TGTGCCAGCAGCTTAGGCAGGAGCCAAGAGACCCAGTACTTC. The variable domain in full, completed from reference TRBV7-2 and TRBJ2-5, reads GAGVSQSPSNKVTEKGKDVELRCDPISGHTALYWYRQSLGQGLEFLIYFQGNSAPDKSGLPSDRFSAERTGGSVSTLTIQRTQQEDSAVYLCASSLGRSQETQYFGPGTRLLVL.

The chain employs TRBV6-1 and TRBJ1-5; maybe TRBD1 (5 bases). The CDR3 has 14 amino acids. Germline CDR1 is MNHNS and CDR2 is SASEGT. V dropped 10 bases and J dropped 0 bases, with 13 bases sitting between them. The CDR3 sequence is CATEQELSNQPQHF. CDR3 DNA: TGTGCCACGGAACAGGAACTTAGCAATCAGCCCCAGCATTTT.

V and J are TRBV16 and TRBJ1-5; no definite D call. CDR3 size: 14 residues. Germline CDR1 and CDR2: KGHSY and FQNENV. The V end was cut by 4 bases, the J end by 4 bases, with 11 bases between. The CDR3 DNA is TGTGCCAGCAGCCCCGGTCCGGTGAATCAGCCCCAGCATTTT. Protein product: CASSPGPVNQPQHF.

The chain is built from TRBV6-5 and TRBJ2-5; unclear D gene. CDR1 is MNHEY, CDR2 SVGAGI, per germline. The CDR3 totals 13 residues. V was cut by 6 bases and J by 5 bases, with 13 bases left in between. The CDR3 sequence is CASSRGSEETQYF. CDR3 sequence (DNA): TGTGCCAGCAGCCGTGGGTCCGAGGAGACCCAGTACTTC.

The chain couples TRBV4-3 to TRBJ1-2; no definite D call. Trimming took 0 bases from V and 8 from J, leaving 10 bases between them. CDR1 LGHNA and CDR2 YSLEER come from the germline V gene. The CDR3 consists of 13 residues. CDR3 amino acids: CASSQEPSWGYTF. The CDR3 nucleotides read TGCGCCAGCAGCCAAGAACCCAGCTGGGGCTACACCTTC.

This clonotype was recorded a few times. This sequence joins TRBV7-2 and TRBJ1-1; D might be TRBD1 (6 bases). The CDR3 is 15 amino acids. Trimming removed 2 bases from V and 3 bases from J, with 13 bases in between. In germline, CDR1 is SGHTA, CDR2 FQGNSA. CDR3 nucleotide sequence: TGTGCCAGCAGCTTAAGGCCAGGGGTTGACACTGAAGCTTTCTTT. Translating gives CASSLRPGVDTEAFF.

In this sample, this clonotype turned up a few times. This chain uses TRBV12-3 or TRBV12-4 with TRBJ1-2; tentatively, D is TRBD1 (5 bases). CDR3 length: 15 amino acids. Trimming took off 6 bases at V and 4 bases at J, with 18 bases between the two ends. The CDR3 DNA reads as TGTGCCAGCAGCCCACTTAGGACAAGATCCTATGGCTACACCTTC. This sequence encodes CASSPLRTRSYGYTF.

CDR3 DNA sequence: TGTGCCAGCAGCCACCTAGACACCGGGGAGCTGTTTTTT. Protein product: CASSHLDTGELFF. The chain couples TRBV4-2 to TRBJ2-2; D gene unclear. Germline values: CDR1 LGHNA, CDR2 YNFKEQ. V was clipped by 3 bases and J by 3 bases, with 5 bases between them. The CDR3 is made up of 13 amino acids.

J is TRBJ2-7 and V is TRBV7-6; the D gene is possibly TRBD2 (6 bases). V lost 5 bases and J lost 7, with 30 bases in between. The germline V gene has CDR1 SGHVS and CDR2 FNYEAQ. The CDR3 length is 18 residues. CDR3 loop: CASSRGTRGTGLTEEQYF. The CDR3 DNA is TGTGCCAGCAGCCGGGGGACCAGAGGAACGGGTTTAACCGAGGAGCAGTACTTC.

This clonotype was counted at least ten times. The chain carries TRBV7-3 and TRBJ2-5; D may be TRBD1 (6 bases). Trimming stripped 5 bases from V and 5 bases from J, with 15 bases between. The CDR3 totals 14 residues. From germline, CDR1 is SGHTA and CDR2 FQGTGA. The CDR3 DNA sequence: TGTGCCAGCAGCCCAGGCCCAGGGGTTGAGACCCAGTACTTC. Its translation is CASSPGPGVETQYF.